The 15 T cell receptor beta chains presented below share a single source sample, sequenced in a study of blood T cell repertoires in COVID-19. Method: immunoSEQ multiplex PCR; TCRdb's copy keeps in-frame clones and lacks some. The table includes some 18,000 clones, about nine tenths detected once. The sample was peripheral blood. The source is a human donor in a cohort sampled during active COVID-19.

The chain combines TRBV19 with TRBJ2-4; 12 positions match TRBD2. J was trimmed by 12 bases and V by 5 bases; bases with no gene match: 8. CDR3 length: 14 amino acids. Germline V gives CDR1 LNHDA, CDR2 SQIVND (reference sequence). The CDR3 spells CASSLRLAGDTQYF. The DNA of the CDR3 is TGTGCCAGTAGTCTCCGACTAGCGGGGGACACTCAGTACTTC. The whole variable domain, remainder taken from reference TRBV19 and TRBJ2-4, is DGGITQSPKYLFRKEGQNVTLSCEQNLNHDAMYWYRQDPGQGLRLIYYSQIVNDFQKGDIAEGYSVSREKKESFPLTVTSAQKNPTAFYLCASSLRLAGDTQYFGAGTRLSVL.

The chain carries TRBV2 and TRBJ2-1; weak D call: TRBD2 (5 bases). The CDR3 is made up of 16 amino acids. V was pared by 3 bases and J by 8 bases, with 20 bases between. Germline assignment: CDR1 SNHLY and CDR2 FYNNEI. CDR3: CASSDPEERSIDEQFF. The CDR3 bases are TGTGCCAGCAGTGATCCGGAGGAAAGATCGATCGATGAGCAGTTCTTC.

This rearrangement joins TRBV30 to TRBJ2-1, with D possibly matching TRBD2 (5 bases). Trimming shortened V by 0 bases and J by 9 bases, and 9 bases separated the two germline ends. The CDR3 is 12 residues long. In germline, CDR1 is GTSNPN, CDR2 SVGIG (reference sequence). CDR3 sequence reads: CAWSVRAGEQFF. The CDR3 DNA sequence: TGTGCCTGGAGTGTGAGGGCTGGTGAGCAGTTCTTC.

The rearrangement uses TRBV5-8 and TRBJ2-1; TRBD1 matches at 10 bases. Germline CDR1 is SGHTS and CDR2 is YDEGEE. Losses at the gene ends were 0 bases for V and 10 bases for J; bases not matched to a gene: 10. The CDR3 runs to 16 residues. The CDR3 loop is CASSLGLGQGSGEQFF. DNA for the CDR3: TGTGCCAGCAGCTTGGGGCTGGGACAGGGGAGCGGGGAGCAGTTCTTC.

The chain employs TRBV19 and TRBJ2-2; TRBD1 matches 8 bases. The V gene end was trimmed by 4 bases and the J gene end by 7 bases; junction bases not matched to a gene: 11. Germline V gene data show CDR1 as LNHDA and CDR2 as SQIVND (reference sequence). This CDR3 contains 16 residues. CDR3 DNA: TGTGCCAGTAGTACCGGGACAGGTTGGGTTGGCGGGGAGCTGTTTTTT. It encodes CASSTGTGWVGGELFF.

CDR3 in amino acids: CAWSPWPTEAFF. In DNA, the CDR3 is TGTGCCTGGAGTCCCTGGCCTACTGAAGCTTTCTTT. V and J are TRBV30 and TRBJ1-1; D is uncertain. The V gene's germline CDR1 is GTSNPN and CDR2 SVGIG (reference sequence). The V and J ends lost 2 bases and 5 bases respectively, with 9 bases between them. There are 12 residues in the CDR3.

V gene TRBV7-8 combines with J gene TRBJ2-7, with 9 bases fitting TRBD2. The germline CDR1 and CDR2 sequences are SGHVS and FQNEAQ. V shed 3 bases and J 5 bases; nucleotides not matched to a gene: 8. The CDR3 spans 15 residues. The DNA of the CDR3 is TGTGCCAGCAGCTTTGGCGGGGGGGCCATGGACGAGCAGTACTTC. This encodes CASSFGGGAMDEQYF.

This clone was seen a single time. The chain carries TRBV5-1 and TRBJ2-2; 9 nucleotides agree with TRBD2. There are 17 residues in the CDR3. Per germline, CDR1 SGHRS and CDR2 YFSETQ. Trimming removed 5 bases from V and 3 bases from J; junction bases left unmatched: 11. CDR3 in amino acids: CASSSLLSGGYTGELFF. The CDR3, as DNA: TGCGCCAGCAGTTCCCTTCTTAGCGGGGGTTACACCGGGGAGCTGTTTTTT.

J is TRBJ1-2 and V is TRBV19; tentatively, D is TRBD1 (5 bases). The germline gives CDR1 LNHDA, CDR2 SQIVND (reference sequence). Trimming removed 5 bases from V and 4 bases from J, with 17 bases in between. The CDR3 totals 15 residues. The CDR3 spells CASSPDTGGFYGYTF. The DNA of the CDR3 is TGTGCCAGTAGTCCAGACACGGGGGGATTCTATGGCTACACCTTC.

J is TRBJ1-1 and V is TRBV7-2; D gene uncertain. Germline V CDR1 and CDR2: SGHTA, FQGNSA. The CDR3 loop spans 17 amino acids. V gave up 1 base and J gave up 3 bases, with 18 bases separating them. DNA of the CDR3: TGTGCCAGCAGCTTAGTCCCCCTTTCGAGGGCGTACACTGAAGCTTTCTTT. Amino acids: CASSLVPLSRAYTEAFF.

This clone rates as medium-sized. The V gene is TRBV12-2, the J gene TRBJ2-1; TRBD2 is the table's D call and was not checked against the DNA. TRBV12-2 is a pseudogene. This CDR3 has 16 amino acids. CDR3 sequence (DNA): TGTGCAAGTCGCTTGCGACTAGCGGGGGAGAAGAATGAGCAGTTCTTC. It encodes CASRLRLAGEKNEQFF.

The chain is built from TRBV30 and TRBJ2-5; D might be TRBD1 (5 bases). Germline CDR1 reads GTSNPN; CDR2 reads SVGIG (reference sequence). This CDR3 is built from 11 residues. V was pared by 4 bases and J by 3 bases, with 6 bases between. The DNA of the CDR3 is TGTGCCTGGAAACAGGAAGAGACCCAGTACTTC. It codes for CAWKQEETQYF.

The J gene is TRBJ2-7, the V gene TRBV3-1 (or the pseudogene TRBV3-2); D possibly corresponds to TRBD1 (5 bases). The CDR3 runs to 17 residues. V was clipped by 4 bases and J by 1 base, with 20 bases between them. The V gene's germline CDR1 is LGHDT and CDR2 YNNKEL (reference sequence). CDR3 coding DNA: TGTGCCAGCAGCCCCACAAGGGGCAGGCTGTTGTCCTACGAGCAGTACTTC. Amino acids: CASSPTRGRLLSYEQYF.

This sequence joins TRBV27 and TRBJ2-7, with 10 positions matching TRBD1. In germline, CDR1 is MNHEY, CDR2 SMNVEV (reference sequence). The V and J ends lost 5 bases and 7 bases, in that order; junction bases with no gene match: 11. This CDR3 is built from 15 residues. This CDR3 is CASSPARQGAGEQYF. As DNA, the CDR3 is TGTGCCAGCAGTCCAGCCCGACAGGGGGCGGGAGAGCAGTACTTC.

The CDR3 loop is CASSLGVLRGELFF. DNA for the CDR3: TGTGCCAGCAGCTTAGGCGTCCTCCGCGGGGAGCTGTTTTTT. The chain recombines TRBV7-2 with TRBJ2-2; the D is unclear. Germline CDR1 is SGHTA and CDR2 is FQGNSA. V dropped 1 base and J dropped 7 bases, with 10 bases sitting between them. This CDR3 has 14 amino acids. The variable domain in full, with the rest retrieved from reference TRBV7-2 and TRBJ2-2, is GAGVSQSPSNKVTEKGKDVELRCDPISGHTALYWYRQSLGQGLEFLIYFQGNSAPDKSGLPSDRFSAERTGGSVSTLTIQRTQQEDSAVYLCASSLGVLRGELFFGEGSRLTVL.